This T cell receptor beta chain was observed in a study of OX40 agonist ivuxolimab in advanced cancers. Study at large: Mean age 60 years, range roughly 23 to 79; 82.7% male. The eligibility criteria allowed prior anti-PD-1, anti-PD-L1 or anti-CTLA-4 therapy, and 40% had some.

As to this clone: Its antigen is unidentified.

The germline V and J ends were trimmed by 3 bases and 1 base, with 12 bases remaining between them. Germline CDR1 reads LNHDA; CDR2 reads SQIVND (reference sequence). CDR3 length: 16 residues. The protocol was immunoSEQ multiplex PCR, while the TCRdb copy is restricted to in-frame clones and leaves out a portion. Here the sample spans around 60,000 clones, roughly 77% being singletons. Autoimmune disease history or systemic immunosuppression was exclusionary. The study's findings and limits: At doses 0.1 to 3.0 mg/kg, CD4+ and CD8+ clones expanded.

The receptor was isolated from an adult with an advanced solid tumor such as melanoma, head and neck, liver or kidney cancer. This specimen was CD4+ or CD8+ T cells sorted from blood, taken in a trial of the OX40 agonist ivuxolimab. The J gene is TRBJ2-2, the V gene TRBV19, with a weak D call TRBD1 (5 bases). The CDR3 spells CASSIGHLLNTGELFF. In nucleotides, the CDR3 is TGTGCCAGTAGTATTGGACACCTCCTGAACACCGGGGAGCTGTTTTTT.